This passage covers 13 T cell receptor beta chains from one sample sequenced in a study of T cells in Graves' hyperthyroidism and ophthalmopathy. Amplification of TCR beta CDR3 regions used RNA as the template. TCR CDR3 underwent first-round RT-PCR with the HTBI primer set. TCRdb called the multiplex PCR reads again in MiXCR, with one record for every CDR3 protein. This table holds under 650,000 distinct CDR3 sequences, roughly 16% found once. Sequences were obtained from blood. These receptors came from a woman aged 25 to 39 with Graves' hyperthyroidism.

The sample holds many counts of this clonotype. The genes are TRBV18 and TRBJ1-4, with TRBD1 as a possible D gene (5 bases). Germline V lookup: CDR1 KGHSH, CDR2 LQKENI. Trimming removed 9 bases at V and 8 bases at J, with 16 bases between. The CDR3 length is 13 residues. The CDR3 bases are TGTGCCAGTAGGTCGGGGGATAGCGAAAAACTGTTTTTT. Its translation is CASRSGDSEKLFF. Filled out from reference TRBV18 and TRBJ1-4, the complete variable domain reads NAGVMQNPRHLVRRRGQEARLRCSPMKGHSHVYWYRQLPEEGLKFMVYLQKENIIDESGMPKERFSAEFPKEGPSILRIQQVVRGDSAAYFCASRSGDSEKLFFGSGTQLSVL.

This clonotype came up a few times. The chain is built from TRBV20-1 and TRBJ2-1, with D possibly TRBD1 on 5 matching bases. Per the germline V gene, CDR1 is DFQATT and CDR2 is SNEGSKA (reference sequence). The CDR3 extends over 17 amino acids. The V and J ends lost 2 bases and 4 bases respectively, with 21 bases between them. CDR3 bases: TGCAGTGCTAGACCAACCCGTGGCAGGGTTGGGTACAATGAGCAGTTCTTC. This sequence encodes CSARPTRGRVGYNEQFF.

V usage is TRBV12-3 or TRBV12-4 and J usage is TRBJ2-7, with TRBD1 matching 11 bases. The CDR3 spans 14 residues. The trim removed 6 bases at V and 5 bases at J, leaving 6 bases unmatched. The CDR3 nucleotides are TGTGCCAGCAGCCGGACAGGGGGCGAGCACGAGCAGTACTTC. It encodes CASSRTGGEHEQYF.

This chain links TRBV28 with TRBJ1-5; no firm D call. V dropped 4 bases and J dropped 0 bases, with 10 bases sitting between them. Germline loops: CDR1 MDHEN, CDR2 SYDVKM. The CDR3 extends over 15 amino acids. CDR3 DNA: TGTGCCAGCAGTTCAGGACCGGATAGCAATCAGCCCCAGCATTTT. Residues: CASSSGPDSNQPQHF.

This clonotype was counted ten times or more. The CDR3 nucleotides are TGTGCCAGCAGCACAGAGACAGGGGGTTTCTACGAGCAGTACTTC. Its protein product is CASSTETGGFYEQYF. The rearrangement links TRBV11-2 to TRBJ2-7; 9 positions agree with TRBD1. CDR1 and CDR2 from the germline V gene are SGHAT and FQNNGV. J gave up 3 bases and V 5 bases, and 8 bases lay outside the gene matches. The CDR3 is 15 residues long.

This clonotype showed up many times. The rearrangement links TRBV7-2 to TRBJ2-4; 14 nucleotides agree with TRBD2. Germline trimming cut 5 bases from V and 5 bases from J; bases unmatched to any gene: 5. This CDR3 region has 16 residues. Germline values: CDR1 SGHTA, CDR2 FQGNSA. The CDR3: CASSGGLAGGENIQYF. CDR3 coding DNA: TGTGCCAGCAGCGGAGGACTAGCGGGAGGTGAAAACATTCAGTACTTC.

This clonotype was recorded a few times. CDR3 in DNA: TGTGCCATCAGTGAGAGGACTAGCGGACCCTACGAGCAGTACTTC. This codes for CAISERTSGPYEQYF. The chain recombines TRBV10-3 with TRBJ2-7; TRBD2 agrees at 10 bases. Germline-derived CDR1 and CDR2 are ENHRY and SYGVKD. The CDR3 is made up of 15 amino acids. V lost 2 bases and J lost 2; bases outside the gene matches: 3.

The V gene is TRBV27, the J gene TRBJ2-7; TRBD2 aligns across 13 bases. V trimming: 5 bases; J trimming: 7 bases; junction bases outside the gene matches: 8. Germline assignment: CDR1 MNHEY and CDR2 SMNVEV (reference sequence). This CDR3 comprises 15 residues. The CDR3 region has the DNA TGTGCCAGCAGTACCGGGACTAGCGGGGCAGGGGAGCAGTACTTC. It codes for CASSTGTSGAGEQYF.

The chain joins TRBV5-1 to TRBJ2-7; the D is unclear. The CDR3 extends over 15 amino acids. Germline assignment: CDR1 SGHRS and CDR2 YFSETQ. V gave up 2 bases and J gave up 0 bases, with 12 bases separating them. The CDR3 region is CASSFWHSSSYEQYF. The CDR3 nucleotides read TGCGCCAGCAGCTTTTGGCACTCCAGCTCCTACGAGCAGTACTTC. Drawing the rest from reference TRBV5-1 and TRBJ2-7, the complete variable domain is KAGVTQTPRYLIKTRGQQVTLSCSPISGHRSVSWYQQTPGQGLQFLFEYFSETQRNKGNFPGRFSGRQFSNSRSEMNVSTLELGDSALYLCASSFWHSSSYEQYFGPGTRLTVT.

V gene TRBV20-1 combines with J gene TRBJ2-5, with 8 bases matching TRBD2. Germline V gene lookup returns CDR1 DFQATT and CDR2 SNEGSKA (reference sequence). The CDR3 totals 15 residues. Trimming removed 6 bases from V and 0 bases from J; junction bases left unmatched: 9. The DNA for the CDR3 is TGCAGTGCCCCGGGGGGGGGGTTCTACCAAGAGACCCAGTACTTC. Its translation: CSAPGGGFYQETQYF.

This clonotype was seen repeatedly, ten times or more. The chain recombines TRBV5-6 with TRBJ2-7; no clear D gene. This CDR3 spans 14 amino acids. V was clipped by 5 bases and J by 6 bases, with 18 bases between them. From germline, CDR1 is SGHDT and CDR2 YYEEEE. CDR3 sequence (DNA): TGTGCCAGCAGGCACTATCGTGGGGTCGGCGAGCAGTACTTC. This encodes CASRHYRGVGEQYF.

This clonotype was recorded a few times. This chain connects TRBV20-1 to TRBJ1-5; a possible D gene is TRBD1 (5 bases). CDR3 length equals 15 residues. Germline V gene lookup returns CDR1 DFQATT and CDR2 SNEGSKA (reference sequence). V was shortened by 7 bases and J by 3 bases, with 19 bases between the two germline ends. The CDR3 here is CSVTSGTGANQPQHF. CDR3 coding DNA: TGCAGTGTCACGAGTGGCACAGGCGCCAATCAGCCCCAGCATTTT.

Many counts were recorded for this clonotype. This chain links TRBV7-9 with TRBJ2-1, with no clear D. Germline CDR1 and CDR2: SEHNR and FQNEAQ (reference sequence). The V and J ends lost 7 bases and 7 bases respectively, with 14 bases between them. This CDR3 contains 13 residues. The CDR3 nucleotides are TGTGCCAGCACGCGAGGCAGTAATAATGAGCAGTTCTTC. It specifies CASTRGSNNEQFF.